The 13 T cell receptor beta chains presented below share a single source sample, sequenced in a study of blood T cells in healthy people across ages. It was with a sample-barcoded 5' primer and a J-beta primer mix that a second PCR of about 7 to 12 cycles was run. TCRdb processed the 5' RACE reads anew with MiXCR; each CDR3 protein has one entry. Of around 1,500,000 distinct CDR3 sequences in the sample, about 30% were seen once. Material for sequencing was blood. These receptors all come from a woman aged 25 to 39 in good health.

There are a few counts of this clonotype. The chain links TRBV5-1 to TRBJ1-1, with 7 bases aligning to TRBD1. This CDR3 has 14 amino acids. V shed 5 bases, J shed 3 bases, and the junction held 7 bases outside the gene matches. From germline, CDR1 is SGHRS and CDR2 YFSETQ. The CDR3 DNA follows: TGCGCCAGCAGTCCGGGACAGTCGTACACTGAAGCTTTCTTT. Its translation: CASSPGQSYTEAFF. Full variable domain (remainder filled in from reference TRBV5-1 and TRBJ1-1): KAGVTQTPRYLIKTRGQQVTLSCSPISGHRSVSWYQQTPGQGLQFLFEYFSETQRNKGNFPGRFSGRQFSNSRSEMNVSTLELGDSALYLCASSPGQSYTEAFFGQGTRLTVV.

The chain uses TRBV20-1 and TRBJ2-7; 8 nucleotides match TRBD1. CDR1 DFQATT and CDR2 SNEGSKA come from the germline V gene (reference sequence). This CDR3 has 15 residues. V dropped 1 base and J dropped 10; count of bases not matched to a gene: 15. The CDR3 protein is CSARAPTGGNAEQYF. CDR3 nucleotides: TGCAGTGCTAGAGCACCTACAGGGGGTAACGCCGAACAGTACTTC.

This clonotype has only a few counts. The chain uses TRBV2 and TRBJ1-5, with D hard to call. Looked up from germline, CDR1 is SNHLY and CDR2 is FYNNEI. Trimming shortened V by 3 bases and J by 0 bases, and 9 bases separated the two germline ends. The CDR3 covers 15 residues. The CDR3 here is CASSDERTSNQPQHF. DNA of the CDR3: TGTGCCAGCAGTGACGAACGGACTAGCAATCAGCCCCAGCATTTT. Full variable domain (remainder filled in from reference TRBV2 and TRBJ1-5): EPEVTQTPSHQVTQMGQEVILRCVPISNHLYFYWYRQILGQKVEFLVSFYNNEISEKSEIFDDQFSVERPDGSNFTLKIRSTKLEDSAMYFCASSDERTSNQPQHFGDGTRLSIL.

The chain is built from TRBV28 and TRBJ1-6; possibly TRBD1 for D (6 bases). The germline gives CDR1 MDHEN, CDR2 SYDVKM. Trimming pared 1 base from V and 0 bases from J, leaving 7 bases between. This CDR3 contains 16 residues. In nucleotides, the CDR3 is TGTGCCAGCAGTTTATTAGGGGGCTCCTATAATTCACCCCTCCACTTT. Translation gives CASSLLGGSYNSPLHF.

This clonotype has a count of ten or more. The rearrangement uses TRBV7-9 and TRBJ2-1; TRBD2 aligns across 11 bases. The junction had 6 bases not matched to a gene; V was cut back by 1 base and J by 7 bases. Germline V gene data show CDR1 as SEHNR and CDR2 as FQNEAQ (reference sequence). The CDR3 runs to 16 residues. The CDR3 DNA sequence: TGTGCCAGCAGCTTAGTTCTAGCGGGAGGTAAAAATGAGCAGTTCTTC. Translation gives CASSLVLAGGKNEQFF.

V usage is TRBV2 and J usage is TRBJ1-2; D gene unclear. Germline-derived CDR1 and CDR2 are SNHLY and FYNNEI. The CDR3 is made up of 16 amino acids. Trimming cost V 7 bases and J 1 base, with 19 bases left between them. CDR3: CASTLQTDSFNYGYTF. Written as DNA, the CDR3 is TGTGCCAGCACTTTACAGACCGATTCCTTTAACTATGGCTACACCTTC.

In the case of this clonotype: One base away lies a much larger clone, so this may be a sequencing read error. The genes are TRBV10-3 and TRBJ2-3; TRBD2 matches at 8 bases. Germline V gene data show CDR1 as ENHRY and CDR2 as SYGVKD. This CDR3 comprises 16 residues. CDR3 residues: CAIRTSGRGDSDAQYF. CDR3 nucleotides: TGTGCCATCAGGACCTCTGGGCGGGGGGACTCAGATGCGCAGTATTTT.

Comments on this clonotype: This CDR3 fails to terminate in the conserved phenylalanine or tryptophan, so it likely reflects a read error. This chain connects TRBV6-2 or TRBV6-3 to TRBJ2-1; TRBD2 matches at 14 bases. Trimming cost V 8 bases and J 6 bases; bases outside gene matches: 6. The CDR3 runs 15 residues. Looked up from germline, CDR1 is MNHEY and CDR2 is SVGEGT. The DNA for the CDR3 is TGTGCCAGCGGGGAGGGACTAGCGGGAGTCAATGAGCAGTTCTGC. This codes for CASGEGLAGVNEQFC.

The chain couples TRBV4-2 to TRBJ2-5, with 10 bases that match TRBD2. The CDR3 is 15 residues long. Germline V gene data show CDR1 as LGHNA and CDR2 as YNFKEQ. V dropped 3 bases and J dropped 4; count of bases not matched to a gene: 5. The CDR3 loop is CASSHPSGGGETQYF. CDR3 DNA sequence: TGTGCCAGCAGCCACCCTAGCGGGGGTGGAGAGACCCAGTACTTC.

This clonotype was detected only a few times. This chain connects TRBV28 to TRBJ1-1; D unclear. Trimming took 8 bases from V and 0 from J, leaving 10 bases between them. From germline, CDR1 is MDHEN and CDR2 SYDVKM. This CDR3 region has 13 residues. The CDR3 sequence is CASGGPLNTEAFF. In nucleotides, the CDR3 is TGTGCCAGCGGTGGGCCTTTGAACACTGAAGCTTTCTTT.

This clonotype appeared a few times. The CDR3 region has the DNA TGTGCCAGCAACCTCGCGAGGAGCGGGGCCAACGTCCTGACTTTC. This sequence encodes CASNLARSGANVLTF. The rearrangement links TRBV9 to TRBJ2-6; D not certain. The CDR3 sequence is 15 residues long. Germline CDR1 reads SGDLS; CDR2 reads YYNGEE. V lost 6 bases and J 4 bases, leaving 14 bases between the germline ends.

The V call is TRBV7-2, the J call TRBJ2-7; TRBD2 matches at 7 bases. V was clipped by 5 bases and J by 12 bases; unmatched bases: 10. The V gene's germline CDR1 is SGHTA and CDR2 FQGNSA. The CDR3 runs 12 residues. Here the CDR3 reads CASSPIRGGGYF. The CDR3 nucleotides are TGTGCCAGCAGCCCGATTAGGGGCGGGGGGTACTTC.

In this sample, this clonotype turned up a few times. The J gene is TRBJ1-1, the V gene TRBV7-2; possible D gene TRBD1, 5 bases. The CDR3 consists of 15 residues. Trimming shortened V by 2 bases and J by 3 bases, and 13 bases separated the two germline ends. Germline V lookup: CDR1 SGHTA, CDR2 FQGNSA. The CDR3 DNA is TGTGCCAGCAGCTTACTAAGAGACAGAGACACTGAAGCTTTCTTT. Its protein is CASSLLRDRDTEAFF.